The 31 T cell receptor beta chains presented below share a single source sample, sequenced in a study of vaccination and CD4 T cells after COVID-19. This sample's treatment: roughly 11-day PBMC culture with coronavirus spike peptide pools or control peptides (ViraFEST assay). Oncomine TCR Beta short-read sequencing was applied to DNA from cultured CD4+ T cells. TCRdb re-called the PCR reads with MiXCR, one entry per CDR3 protein. Seen here are 20,000 or so distinct CDR3 sequences, over 45% observed once, and the top ten hold approximately 12%. Antigens for these TCRs are unknown. The material sequenced was cultured CD4+ T cells from blood. Source of these receptors: a human donor with COVID-19.

A few counts support this clonotype. V gene TRBV7-2 combines with J gene TRBJ1-5; 10 bases agree with TRBD1. In germline, CDR1 is SGHTA, CDR2 FQGNSA. V lost 5 bases to trimming and J lost 6 bases; unmatched junction nucleotides: 4. The CDR3 consists of 14 residues. The CDR3 loop is CASSRDRGIQPQHF. DNA for the CDR3: TGTGCCAGCAGCCGGGACAGGGGCATTCAGCCCCAGCATTTT.

This clonotype was detected a few times. V is TRBV6-5 and J is TRBJ1-6; D uncertain. This CDR3 is built from 12 residues. V lost 0 bases and J lost 14, with 8 bases in between. Germline assignment: CDR1 MNHEY and CDR2 SVGAGI. CDR3 DNA: TGTGCCAGCAGTTACTCGAGCGGGGCCCTCCACTTT. Translation gives CASSYSSGALHF.

This clonotype came up a few times. The chain employs TRBV12-3 or TRBV12-4 and TRBJ2-5; TRBD2 matches at 15 bases. V gave up 5 bases and J gave up 4 bases; unmatched junction bases: 8. The CDR3 covers 17 residues. The CDR3 sequence is CASSGGLAGGLRETQYF. CDR3 DNA: TGTGCCAGCAGTGGGGGACTAGCGGGGGGTTTACGAGAGACCCAGTACTTC.

This clonotype was observed a few times. The chain's CDR3 is CSAYNRLAGASRSNEQFF. For the CDR3, the DNA is TGCAGTGCGTATAACCGACTAGCGGGGGCCAGTCGATCCAATGAGCAGTTCTTC. V is TRBV20-1 and J is TRBJ2-1; 12 bases line up with TRBD2. CDR1 and CDR2 (germline): DFQATT, SNEGSKA (reference sequence). This CDR3 contains 18 residues. The trim removed 6 bases at V and 6 bases at J, leaving 18 bases unmatched.

V gene TRBV19 combines with J gene TRBJ2-5; D call uncertain. V was trimmed by 1 base and J by 1 base, leaving 10 bases between them. The CDR3 is made up of 15 amino acids. The germline V gene encodes CDR1 LNHDA and CDR2 SQIVND (reference sequence). Here the CDR3 reads CASSIGNRVQETQYF. In DNA, the CDR3 is TGTGCCAGTAGTATAGGCAACCGGGTCCAAGAGACCCAGTACTTC. The variable domain in full, completed from reference TRBV19 and TRBJ2-5, reads DGGITQSPKYLFRKEGQNVTLSCEQNLNHDAMYWYRQDPGQGLRLIYYSQIVNDFQKGDIAEGYSVSREKKESFPLTVTSAQKNPTAFYLCASSIGNRVQETQYFGPGTRLLVL.

A few counts support this clonotype. This chain joins TRBV20-1 and TRBJ1-6; D uncertain. Trimming removed 7 bases at V and 1 base at J, with 5 bases between. Germline V gene sequence: CDR1 DFQATT, CDR2 SNEGSKA (reference sequence). This CDR3 comprises 12 residues. The chain's CDR3 is CSVGSYNSPLHF. CDR3 nucleotide sequence: TGCAGTGTGGGATCCTATAATTCACCCCTCCACTTT.

The sample holds a few counts of this clonotype. CDR3 coding DNA: TGTGCCAGCTCTCCCGACAGTGACTATGGCTACACCTTC. This gives the protein CASSPDSDYGYTF. The chain combines TRBV18 with TRBJ1-2; TRBD1 might be the D (5 bases). Germline lookup yields CDR1 KGHSH and CDR2 LQKENI. This CDR3 is built from 13 residues. Trimming stripped 6 bases from V and 3 bases from J, with 11 bases between.

The genes are TRBV7-2 and TRBJ1-5; D gene ambiguous. Germline V gene sequence: CDR1 SGHTA, CDR2 FQGNSA. This CDR3 spans 13 amino acids. V shed 1 base and J shed 7 bases, with 8 bases lying between them. The CDR3 loop is CASSLGLGQPQHF. The CDR3 DNA follows: TGTGCCAGCAGCTTAGGCCTAGGGCAGCCCCAGCATTTT.

This clonotype was picked up a small number of times. The CDR3 bases are TGTGCCAGCAGCTATACACAGGGGAACACTGAAGCTTTCTTT. Translating it yields CASSYTQGNTEAFF. The rearrangement links TRBV6-2 or TRBV6-3 to TRBJ1-1; TRBD1 might be the D (6 bases). The germline V gene has CDR1 MNHEY and CDR2 SVGEGT. V gave up 6 bases and J gave up 1 base, with 12 bases separating them. CDR3 length: 14 residues.

The chain recombines TRBV10-2 with TRBJ1-5, with 8 bases aligning to TRBD1. CDR3 length equals 16 residues. The germline V gene has CDR1 WSHSY and CDR2 SAAADI. The V segment lost 6 bases and the J segment 3 bases; nucleotides outside the gene matches: 10. CDR3 sequence reads: CASSADRQGLNQPQHF. The CDR3 DNA follows: TGCGCCAGCAGCGCGGACAGACAGGGGCTCAATCAGCCCCAGCATTTT.

There are a few counts of this clonotype. The rearrangement uses TRBV6-5 and TRBJ2-2; D perhaps matches TRBD1 (5 bases). Between the trimmed V and J ends, which lost 4 bases and 4 bases, there was a span of 13 bases. The length of the CDR3 is 15 residues. CDR1 and CDR2 (germline): MNHEY, SVGAGI. Here the CDR3 DNA reads TGTGCCAGCAGTTCAAGGCAGGGCAGCACCGGGGAGCTGTTTTTT. It specifies CASSSRQGSTGELFF.

The J gene is TRBJ1-5, the V gene TRBV7-9; no reliable D call. The CDR3 length is 15 residues. Looked up from germline, CDR1 is SEHNR and CDR2 is FQNEAQ (reference sequence). V shed 6 bases and J shed 6 bases, with 18 bases lying between them. CDR3 sequence (DNA): TGTGCCAGCAGTGGTGGAGGGCGGGAAGTTCAGCCCCAGCATTTT. It specifies CASSGGGREVQPQHF.

The V and J genes are TRBV10-1 and TRBJ2-2; TRBD2 matches 13 bases. Germline values: CDR1 WNHNN, CDR2 SYGVQD (reference sequence). This CDR3 is 17 amino acids long. V dropped 3 bases and J dropped 7; count of bases not matched to a gene: 8. CDR3 protein: CASSDQLAGGHLGELFF. DNA for the CDR3: TGCGCCAGCAGTGACCAACTAGCGGGGGGGCATCTCGGGGAGCTGTTTTTT.

This chain uses TRBV2 with TRBJ1-6, with D perhaps TRBD1 (5 bases). With 2 bases removed from V and 7 bases from J, the gap between germline ends came to 12 bases. This CDR3 is 15 amino acids long. Germline CDR1 reads SNHLY; CDR2 reads FYNNEI. CDR3 nucleotide sequence: TGTGCCAGCAGTGAAAGTCCCAGGGCCAATTCACCCCTCCACTTT. This gives the protein CASSESPRANSPLHF.

The rearrangement uses TRBV7-2 and TRBJ1-2; 10 bases map to TRBD1. This CDR3 spans 14 amino acids. Germline trimming cut 5 bases from V and 8 bases from J; bases unmatched to any gene: 8. Looked up from germline, CDR1 is SGHTA and CDR2 is FQGNSA. CDR3 sequence: CASSVDRGLIGYTF. CDR3 DNA: TGTGCCAGCAGCGTCGACAGGGGGCTAATAGGCTACACCTTC.

The rearrangement links TRBV7-9 to TRBJ1-6; unclear D gene. The CDR3 spans 14 residues. V lost 4 bases, J lost 7 bases, and 11 bases lay in between. Germline CDR1 is SEHNR and CDR2 is FQNEAQ (reference sequence). CDR3 in DNA: TGTGCCAGCAGCTCCACAGCTGACAATTCACCCCTCCACTTT. As protein: CASSSTADNSPLHF.

The rearrangement links TRBV6-4 to TRBJ1-4, with 9 bases aligning to TRBD1. The trim removed 11 bases at V and 7 bases at J, leaving 11 bases unmatched. Germline CDR1 is MRHNA and CDR2 is SNTAGT. The CDR3 contains 14 residues. The CDR3 DNA sequence: TGTGCCCGTTCATACAGGGGGCATGGTGAAAAACTGTTTTTT. It yields the protein CARSYRGHGEKLFF.

This chain joins TRBV6-2 or TRBV6-3 and TRBJ1-2; D is undetermined. The CDR3 is made up of 15 amino acids. Trimming took off 0 bases at V and 0 bases at J, with 8 bases between the two ends. Per the germline V gene, CDR1 is MNHEY and CDR2 is SVGEGT. CDR3 residues: CASSYSPVANYGYTF. CDR3 nucleotides: TGTGCCAGCAGTTACTCCCCGGTGGCTAACTATGGCTACACCTTC.

J is TRBJ2-7 and V is TRBV7-8; tentatively, D is TRBD2 (7 bases). The V gene's germline CDR1 is SGHVS and CDR2 FQNEAQ. This CDR3 is built from 15 residues. The V end lost 0 bases, the J end lost 7 bases, and 16 bases lay between the germline ends. As DNA, the CDR3 is TGTGCCAGCAGCTTAGCCGGGGGGACACCGGGAGAGCAGTACTTC. Translating it yields CASSLAGGTPGEQYF. Complete variable domain (other parts from reference TRBV7-8 and TRBJ2-7): GAGVSQSPRYKVAKRGQDVALRCDPISGHVSLFWYQQALGQGPEFLTYFQNEAQLDKSGLPSDRFFAERPEGSVSTLKIQRTQQEDSAVYLCASSLAGGTPGEQYFGPGTRLTVT.

The V gene is TRBV6-1, the J gene TRBJ1-2; 12 bases map to TRBD1. Germline V CDR1 and CDR2: MNHNS, SASEGT. The CDR3 length is 15 residues. The V and J ends lost 7 bases and 4 bases, in that order; junction bases with no gene match: 7. The CDR3 sequence is CASTAGTGGGYGYTF. CDR3 DNA: TGTGCCAGCACCGCCGGGACAGGGGGCGGCTATGGCTACACCTTC.

The chain uses TRBV30 and TRBJ1-2; D call uncertain. Germline CDR1 and CDR2: GTSNPN and SVGIG (reference sequence). The CDR3 is made up of 13 amino acids. V lost 0 bases and J 5 bases, leaving 10 bases between the germline ends. CDR3 sequence (DNA): TGTGCCTGGAGTGTAGGCAGGATGTATGGCTACACCTTC. Translated, it gives CAWSVGRMYGYTF.

This clonotype was counted a few times. The J gene is TRBJ1-1, the V gene TRBV28; D gene uncertain. Germline CDR1 MDHEN, CDR2 SYDVKM. The V end was cut by 11 bases, the J end by 3 bases, with 7 bases between. The CDR3 length is 10 residues. The CDR3 coding sequence is TGTGCCGCAAAGGACACTGAAGCTTTCTTT. Its translation is CAAKDTEAFF.

CDR3 sequence reads: CASSWATGEVGEKLFF. The DNA of the CDR3 is TGCGCCAGCAGCTGGGCAACAGGGGAGGTCGGCGAAAAACTGTTTTTT. This sequence joins TRBV5-1 and TRBJ1-4; 7 bases agree with TRBD1. CDR3 length: 16 amino acids. Trimming cost V 3 bases and J 8 bases; bases outside gene matches: 13. Germline V gives CDR1 SGHRS, CDR2 YFSETQ.

V gene TRBV6-2 or TRBV6-3 combines with J gene TRBJ2-5; 9 bases are shared with TRBD2. Per germline, CDR1 MNHEY and CDR2 SVGEGT. V gave up 5 bases and J gave up 3 bases; unmatched junction bases: 10. The CDR3 has 16 residues. CDR3 sequence (DNA): TGTGCCAGCAGTGACGGAGCGGGGGGTACAAAAGAGACCCAGTACTTC. As protein: CASSDGAGGTKETQYF.

This chain uses TRBV6-1 with TRBJ1-2, with unresolved D. V lost 3 bases, J lost 4 bases, and 6 bases lay in between. Per the germline V gene, CDR1 is MNHNS and CDR2 is SASEGT. This CDR3 is 12 amino acids long. The CDR3 is CASSEGFYGYTF. The CDR3 bases are TGTGCCAGCAGTGAGGGGTTCTATGGCTACACCTTC.

The chain carries TRBV20-1 and TRBJ2-1; D uncertain. The CDR3 extends over 10 amino acids. Germline CDR1 is DFQATT and CDR2 is SNEGSKA (reference sequence). The CDR3 spells CSEADNEQFF. The CDR3 bases are TGCAGCGAGGCTGACAATGAGCAGTTCTTC.

This clonotype was recorded a few times. The chain carries TRBV7-9 and TRBJ1-5; a weak D match, TRBD1 (5 bases). This CDR3 contains 13 residues. Trimming stripped 5 bases from V and 7 bases from J, with 12 bases between. Germline V CDR1 and CDR2: SEHNR, FQNEAQ (reference sequence). CDR3 protein: CASSRGTVQPQHF. The CDR3 DNA sequence: TGTGCCAGCAGCAGAGGGACTGTCCAGCCCCAGCATTTT.

The chain uses TRBV20-1 and TRBJ1-5; D is possibly TRBD1 (5 bases). This CDR3 spans 12 amino acids. Germline-derived CDR1 and CDR2 are DFQATT and SNEGSKA (reference sequence). The CDR3 here is CRVGAPNQPQHF. The CDR3 DNA reads as TGCAGAGTAGGGGCACCAAATCAGCCCCAGCATTTT.

V and J are TRBV7-2 and TRBJ2-5; possible D gene TRBD2, 5 bases. V lost 1 base and J 5 bases, leaving 11 bases between the germline ends. The CDR3 loop spans 14 amino acids. The germline V gene encodes CDR1 SGHTA and CDR2 FQGNSA. DNA for the CDR3: TGTGCCAGCAGCTTAGGTTTCACGGGGGAGACCCAGTACTTC. As protein: CASSLGFTGETQYF.

The chain links TRBV7-2 to TRBJ2-7, with a possible D match to TRBD1 (6 bases). CDR1 is SGHTA and CDR2 is FQGNSA in the germline V gene. The V gene lost 1 base and the J gene lost 6 bases, with 13 bases spanning the gap. CDR3 length equals 14 residues. The CDR3: CASSLVGGPAEQYF. In DNA, the CDR3 is TGTGCCAGCAGCTTAGTTGGGGGCCCCGCCGAGCAGTACTTC.

The sample holds a few counts of this clonotype. This chain joins TRBV19 and TRBJ1-2; TRBD1 might be the D (5 bases). This CDR3 region has 14 residues. The germline CDR1 and CDR2 sequences are LNHDA and SQIVND (reference sequence). V lost 4 bases, J lost 4 bases, and 13 bases lay in between. As DNA, the CDR3 is TGTGCCAGTAGTAAGTGGGACTCCAGCTATGGCTACACCTTC. Residues: CASSKWDSSYGYTF. Variable domain in full (rest from reference TRBV19 and TRBJ1-2): DGGITQSPKYLFRKEGQNVTLSCEQNLNHDAMYWYRQDPGQGLRLIYYSQIVNDFQKGDIAEGYSVSREKKESFPLTVTSAQKNPTAFYLCASSKWDSSYGYTFGSGTRLTVV.